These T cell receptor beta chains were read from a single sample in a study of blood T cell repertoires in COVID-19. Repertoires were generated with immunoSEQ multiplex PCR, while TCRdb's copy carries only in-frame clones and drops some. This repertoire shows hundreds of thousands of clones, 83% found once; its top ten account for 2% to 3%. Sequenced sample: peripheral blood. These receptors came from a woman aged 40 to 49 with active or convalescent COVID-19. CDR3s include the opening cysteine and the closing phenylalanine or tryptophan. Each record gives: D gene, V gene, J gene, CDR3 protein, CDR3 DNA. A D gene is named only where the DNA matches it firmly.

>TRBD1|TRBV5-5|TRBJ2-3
CASSPEGQGTDTQYF
TGTGCCAGCAGCCCGGAGGGACAGGGGACAGATACGCAGTATTTT
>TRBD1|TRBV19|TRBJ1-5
CASSDHRGGNQPQHF
TGTGCCAGTAGTGACCACAGGGGTGGCAATCAGCCCCAGCATTTT
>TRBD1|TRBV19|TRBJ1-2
CASSIRTRGQGVSYGYTF
TGTGCCAGTAGTATTCGGACAAGGGGACAGGGGGTGAGCTATGGCTACACCTTC
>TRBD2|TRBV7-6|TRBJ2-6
CASSLGLAGSAGANVLTF
TGTGCCAGCAGCTTGGGACTAGCGGGATCGGCTGGGGCCAACGTCCTGACTTTC
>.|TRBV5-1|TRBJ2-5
CASSLVGPTMETQYF
TGCGCCAGCAGCTTGGTTGGTCCGACAATGGAGACCCAGTACTTC
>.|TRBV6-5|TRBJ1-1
CASSADRNTEAFF
TGTGCCAGCAGCGCCGACAGGAACACTGAAGCTTTCTTT
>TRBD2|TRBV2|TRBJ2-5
CASSERGLALVYF
TGTGCCAGCAGTGAACGAGGACTAGCGCTGGTGTACTTC
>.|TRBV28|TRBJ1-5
CASSLLAGDQPQHF
TGTGCCAGCAGTTTATTGGCAGGCGATCAGCCCCAGCATTTT
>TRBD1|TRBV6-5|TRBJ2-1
CASGRQGAHNEQFF
TGTGCCAGCGGGAGACAGGGGGCTCACAATGAGCAGTTCTTC
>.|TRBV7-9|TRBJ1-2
CASSLGSKANYGYTF
TGTGCCAGCAGCTTAGGCAGTAAAGCTAACTATGGCTACACCTTC
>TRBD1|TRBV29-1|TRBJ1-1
CSVVIDRGKAFF
TGCAGCGTTGTCATCGACAGGGGCAAAGCTTTCTTT
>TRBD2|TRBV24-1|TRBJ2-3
CATSDLSGGSPDTQYF
TGTGCCACCAGTGATCTTAGCGGGGGCTCCCCAGATACGCAGTATTTT